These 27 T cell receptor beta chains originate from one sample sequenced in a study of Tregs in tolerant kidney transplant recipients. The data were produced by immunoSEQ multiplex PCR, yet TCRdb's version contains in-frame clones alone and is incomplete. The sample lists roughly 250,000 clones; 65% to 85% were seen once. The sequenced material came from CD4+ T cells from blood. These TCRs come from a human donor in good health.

This chain's CDR3 is CASSKGGNTGELFF. DNA of the CDR3: TGTGCCAGTAGTAAAGGGGGGAACACCGGGGAGCTGTTTTTT. This chain links TRBV19 with TRBJ2-2; tentative D call: TRBD1 (6 bases). V lost 4 bases and J 1 base, leaving 7 bases between the germline ends. The germline CDR1 and CDR2 sequences are LNHDA and SQIVND (reference sequence). The CDR3 is 14 amino acids.

This CDR3 is CSVAPRGETQYF. In DNA, the CDR3 is TGCAGCGTTGCCCCCAGGGGTGAGACCCAGTACTTC. The V call is TRBV29-1, the J call TRBJ2-5; perhaps TRBD1 as D (6 bases). The CDR3 consists of 12 residues. V was shortened by 4 bases and J by 5 bases, with 11 bases between the two germline ends. Germline values: CDR1 SQVTM, CDR2 ANQGSEA.

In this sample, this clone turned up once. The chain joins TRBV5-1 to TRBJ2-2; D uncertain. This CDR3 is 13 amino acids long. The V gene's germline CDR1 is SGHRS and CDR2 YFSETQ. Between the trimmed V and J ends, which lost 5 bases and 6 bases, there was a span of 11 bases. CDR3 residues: CASRNVGSGELFF. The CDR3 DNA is TGCGCCAGCAGGAACGTGGGATCCGGGGAGCTGTTTTTT. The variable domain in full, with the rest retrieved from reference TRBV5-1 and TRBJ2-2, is KAGVTQTPRYLIKTRGQQVTLSCSPISGHRSVSWYQQTPGQGLQFLFEYFSETQRNKGNFPGRFSGRQFSNSRSEMNVSTLELGDSALYLCASRNVGSGELFFGEGSRLTVL.

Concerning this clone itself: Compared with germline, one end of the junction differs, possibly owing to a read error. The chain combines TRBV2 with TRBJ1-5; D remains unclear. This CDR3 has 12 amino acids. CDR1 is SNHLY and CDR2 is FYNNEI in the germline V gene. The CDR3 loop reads CVSNAGNQPQHF. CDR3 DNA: TGTGTCAGCAATGCGGGGAATCAGCCCCAGCATTTT. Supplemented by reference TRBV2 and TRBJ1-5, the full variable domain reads EPEVTQTPSHQVTQMGQEVILRCVPISNHLYFYWYRQILGQKVEFLVSFYNNEISEKSEIFDDQFSVERPDGSNFTLKIRSTKLEDSAMYFCVSNAGNQPQHFGDGTRLSIL.

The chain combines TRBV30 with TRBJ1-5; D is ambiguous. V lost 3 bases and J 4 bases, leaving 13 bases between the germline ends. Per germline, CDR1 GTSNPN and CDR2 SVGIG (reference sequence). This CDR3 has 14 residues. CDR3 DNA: TGTGCCTGGAGCCTCCGGACGGGGAATCAGCCCCAGCATTTT. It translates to CAWSLRTGNQPQHF. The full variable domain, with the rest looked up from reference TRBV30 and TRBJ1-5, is SQTIHQWPATLVQPVGSPLSLECTVEGTSNPNLYWYRQAAGRGLQLLFYSVGIGQISSEVPQNLSASRPQDRQFILSSKKLLLSDSGFYLCAWSLRTGNQPQHFGDGTRLSIL.

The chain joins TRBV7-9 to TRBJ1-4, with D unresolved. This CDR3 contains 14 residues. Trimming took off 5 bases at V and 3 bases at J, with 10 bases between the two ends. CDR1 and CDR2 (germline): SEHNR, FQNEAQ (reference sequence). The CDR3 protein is CASSHGVPNEKLFF. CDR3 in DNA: TGTGCCAGCAGCCACGGGGTGCCTAATGAAAAACTGTTTTTT. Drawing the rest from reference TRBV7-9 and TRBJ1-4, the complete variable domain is DTGVSQNPRHKITKRGQNVTFRCDPISEHNRLYWYRQTLGQGPEFLTYFQNEAQLEKSRLLSDRFSAERPKGSFSTLEIQRTEQGDSAMYLCASSHGVPNEKLFFGSGTQLSVL.

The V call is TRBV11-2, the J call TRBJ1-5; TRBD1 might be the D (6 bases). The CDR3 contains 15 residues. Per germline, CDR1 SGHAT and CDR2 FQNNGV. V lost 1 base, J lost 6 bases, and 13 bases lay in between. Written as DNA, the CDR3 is TGTGCCAGCAGCTTAGGCTTTGGGGGCGGTCAGCCCCAGCATTTT. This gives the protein CASSLGFGGGQPQHF. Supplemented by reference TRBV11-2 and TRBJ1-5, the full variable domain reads EAGVAQSPRYKIIEKRQSVAFWCNPISGHATLYWYQQILGQGPKLLIQFQNNGVVDDSQLPKDRFSAERLKGVDSTLKIQPAKLEDSAVYLCASSLGFGGGQPQHFGDGTRLSIL.

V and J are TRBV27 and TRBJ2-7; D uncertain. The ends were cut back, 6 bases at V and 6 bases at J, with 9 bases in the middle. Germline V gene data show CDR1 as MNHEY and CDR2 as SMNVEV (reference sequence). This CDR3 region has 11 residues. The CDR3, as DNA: TGTGCCAGCAGGGACCGAGCCGAGCAGTACTTC. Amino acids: CASRDRAEQYF.

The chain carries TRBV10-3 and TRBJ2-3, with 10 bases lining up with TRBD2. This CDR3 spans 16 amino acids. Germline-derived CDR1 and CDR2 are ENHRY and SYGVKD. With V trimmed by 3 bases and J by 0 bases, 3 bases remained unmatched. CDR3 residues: CAISEPLAGSTDTQYF. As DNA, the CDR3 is TGTGCCATCAGTGAACCACTAGCGGGGAGCACAGATACGCAGTATTTT.

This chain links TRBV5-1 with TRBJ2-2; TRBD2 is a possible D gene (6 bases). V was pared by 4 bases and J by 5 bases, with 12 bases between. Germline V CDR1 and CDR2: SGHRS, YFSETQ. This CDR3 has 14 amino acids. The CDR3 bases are TGCGCCAGCAGCCCACGACTAGGTACCGGGGAGCTGTTTTTT. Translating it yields CASSPRLGTGELFF. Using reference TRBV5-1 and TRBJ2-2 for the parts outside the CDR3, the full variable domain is KAGVTQTPRYLIKTRGQQVTLSCSPISGHRSVSWYQQTPGQGLQFLFEYFSETQRNKGNFPGRFSGRQFSNSRSEMNVSTLELGDSALYLCASSPRLGTGELFFGEGSRLTVL.

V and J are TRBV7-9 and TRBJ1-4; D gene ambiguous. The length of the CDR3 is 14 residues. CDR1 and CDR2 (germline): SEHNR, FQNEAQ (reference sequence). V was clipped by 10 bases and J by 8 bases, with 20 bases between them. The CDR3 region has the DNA TGTGCCACCGGCGGGGAAGCGGGATGGGAAAAACTGTTTTTT. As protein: CATGGEAGWEKLFF.

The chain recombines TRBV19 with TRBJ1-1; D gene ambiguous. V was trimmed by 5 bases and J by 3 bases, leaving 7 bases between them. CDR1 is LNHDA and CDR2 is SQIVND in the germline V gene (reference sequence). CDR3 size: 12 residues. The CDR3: CASSSRDTEAFF. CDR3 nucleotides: TGTGCCAGTAGTTCCCGGGACACTGAAGCTTTCTTT. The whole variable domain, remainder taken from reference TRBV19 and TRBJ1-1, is DGGITQSPKYLFRKEGQNVTLSCEQNLNHDAMYWYRQDPGQGLRLIYYSQIVNDFQKGDIAEGYSVSREKKESFPLTVTSAQKNPTAFYLCASSSRDTEAFFGQGTRLTVV.

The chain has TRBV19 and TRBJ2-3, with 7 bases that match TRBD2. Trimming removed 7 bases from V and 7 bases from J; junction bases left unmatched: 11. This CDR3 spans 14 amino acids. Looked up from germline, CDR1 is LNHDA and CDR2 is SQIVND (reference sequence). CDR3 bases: TGTGCCAGTAAACGGCGGGGGAGTTTGTATACGCAGTATTTT. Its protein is CASKRRGSLYTQYF.

CDR3 DNA: TGTGCCTGGAGTGTTGGGGGGCGCAAAGGAGCTTTCTTT. This gives the protein CAWSVGGRKGAFF. This rearrangement joins TRBV30 to TRBJ1-1; D might be TRBD1 (6 bases). The CDR3 is 13 residues long. CDR1 is GTSNPN and CDR2 is SVGIG in the germline V gene (reference sequence). Trimming left V 0 bases short and J 10 bases short, with 15 bases between. Combining the CDR3 with reference TRBV30 and TRBJ1-1 gives the whole variable domain SQTIHQWPATLVQPVGSPLSLECTVEGTSNPNLYWYRQAAGRGLQLLFYSVGIGQISSEVPQNLSASRPQDRQFILSSKKLLLSDSGFYLCAWSVGGRKGAFFGQGTRLTVV.

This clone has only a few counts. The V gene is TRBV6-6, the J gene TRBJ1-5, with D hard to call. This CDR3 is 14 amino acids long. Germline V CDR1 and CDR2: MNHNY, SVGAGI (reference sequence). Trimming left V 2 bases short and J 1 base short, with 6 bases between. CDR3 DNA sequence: TGTGCCAGCAGTTACACGGCGAGCAATCAGCCCCAGCATTTT. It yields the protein CASSYTASNQPQHF.

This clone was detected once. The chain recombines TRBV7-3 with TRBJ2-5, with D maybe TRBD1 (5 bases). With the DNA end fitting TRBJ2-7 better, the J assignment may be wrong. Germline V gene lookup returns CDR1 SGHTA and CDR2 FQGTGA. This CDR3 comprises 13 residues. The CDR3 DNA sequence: TGTGCCAGCTTCCCGGACACCGTATACGAGCAGTACTTC. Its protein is CASFPDTVYEQYF.

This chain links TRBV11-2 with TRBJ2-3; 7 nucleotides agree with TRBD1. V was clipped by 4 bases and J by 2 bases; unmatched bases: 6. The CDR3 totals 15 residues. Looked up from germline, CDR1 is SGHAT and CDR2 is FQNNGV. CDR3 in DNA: TGTGCCAGCAGCTCTCACAGGGGACCCACAGATACGCAGTATTTT. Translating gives CASSSHRGPTDTQYF.

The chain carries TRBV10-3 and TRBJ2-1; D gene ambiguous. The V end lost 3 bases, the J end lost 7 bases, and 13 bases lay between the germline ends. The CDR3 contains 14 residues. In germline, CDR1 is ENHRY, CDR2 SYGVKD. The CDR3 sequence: CAISESSVRNEQFF. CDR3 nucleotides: TGTGCCATCAGTGAATCGTCCGTCAGGAATGAGCAGTTCTTC.

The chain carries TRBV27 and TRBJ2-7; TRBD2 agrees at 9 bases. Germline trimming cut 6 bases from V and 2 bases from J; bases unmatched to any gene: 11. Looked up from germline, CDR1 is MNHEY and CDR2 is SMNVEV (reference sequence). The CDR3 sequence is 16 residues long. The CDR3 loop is CASSPLAGGGTYEQYF. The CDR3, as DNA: TGTGCCAGCAGCCCCCTGGCGGGAGGGGGGACCTACGAGCAGTACTTC.

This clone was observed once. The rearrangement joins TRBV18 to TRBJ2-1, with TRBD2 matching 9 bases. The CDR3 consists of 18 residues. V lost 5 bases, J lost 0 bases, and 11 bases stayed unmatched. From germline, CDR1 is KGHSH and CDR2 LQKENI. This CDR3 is CASSLGPLAGLSYNEQFF. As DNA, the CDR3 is TGTGCCAGCTCATTGGGTCCGCTAGCGGGGCTCTCCTACAATGAGCAGTTCTTC.

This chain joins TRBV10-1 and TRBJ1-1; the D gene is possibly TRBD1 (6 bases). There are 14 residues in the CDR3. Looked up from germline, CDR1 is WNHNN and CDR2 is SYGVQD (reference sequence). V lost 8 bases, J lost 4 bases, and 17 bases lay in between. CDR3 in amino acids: CASSTTGIGTEAFF. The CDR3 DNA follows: TGCGCCAGCTCCACCACAGGGATCGGCACTGAAGCTTTCTTT.

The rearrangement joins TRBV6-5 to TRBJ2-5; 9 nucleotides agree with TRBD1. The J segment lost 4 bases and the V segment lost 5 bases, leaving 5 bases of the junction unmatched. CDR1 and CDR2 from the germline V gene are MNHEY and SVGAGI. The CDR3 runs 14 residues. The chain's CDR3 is CASSPPTGGETQYF. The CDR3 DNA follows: TGTGCCAGCAGTCCTCCGACAGGGGGAGAGACCCAGTACTTC.

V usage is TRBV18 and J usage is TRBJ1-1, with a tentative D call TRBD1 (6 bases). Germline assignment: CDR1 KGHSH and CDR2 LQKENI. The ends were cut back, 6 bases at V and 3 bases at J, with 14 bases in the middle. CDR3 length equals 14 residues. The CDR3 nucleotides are TGTGCCAGCTCGGACGGACAGTCCCACACTGAAGCTTTCTTT. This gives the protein CASSDGQSHTEAFF. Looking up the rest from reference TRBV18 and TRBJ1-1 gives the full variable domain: NAGVMQNPRHLVRRRGQEARLRCSPMKGHSHVYWYRQLPEEGLKFMVYLQKENIIDESGMPKERFSAEFPKEGPSILRIQQVVRGDSAAYFCASSDGQSHTEAFFGQGTRLTVV.

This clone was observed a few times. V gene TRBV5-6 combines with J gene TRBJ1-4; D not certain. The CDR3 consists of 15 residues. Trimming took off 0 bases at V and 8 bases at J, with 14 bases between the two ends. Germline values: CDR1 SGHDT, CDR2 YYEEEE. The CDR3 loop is CASSLAGGPREKLFF. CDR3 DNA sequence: TGTGCCAGCAGCTTGGCCGGAGGGCCGAGAGAAAAACTGTTTTTT.

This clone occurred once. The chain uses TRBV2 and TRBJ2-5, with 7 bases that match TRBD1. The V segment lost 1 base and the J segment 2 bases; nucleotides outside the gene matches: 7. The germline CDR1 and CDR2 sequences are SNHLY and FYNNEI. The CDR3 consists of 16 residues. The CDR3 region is CASSEELAGGQETQYF. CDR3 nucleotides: TGTGCCAGCAGTGAAGAATTGGCAGGGGGACAAGAGACCCAGTACTTC.

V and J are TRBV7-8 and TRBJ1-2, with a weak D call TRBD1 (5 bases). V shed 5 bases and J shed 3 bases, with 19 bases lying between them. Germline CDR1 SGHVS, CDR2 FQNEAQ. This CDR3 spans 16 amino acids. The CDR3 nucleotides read TGTGCCAGCAGCCCTGGCCCAGGGAAGCGGGACTATGGCTACACCTTC. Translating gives CASSPGPGKRDYGYTF.

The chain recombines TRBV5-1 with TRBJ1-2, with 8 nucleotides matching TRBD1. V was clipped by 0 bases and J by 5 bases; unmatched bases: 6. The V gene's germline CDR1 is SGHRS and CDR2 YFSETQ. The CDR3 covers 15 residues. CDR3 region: CASSLAPTGEYGYTF. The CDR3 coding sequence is TGCGCCAGCAGCTTGGCCCCGACAGGGGAGTATGGCTACACCTTC.